Below, one TCR beta chain is given with its context. What it binds is not known. Sequencing was at survey level. Data came from immunoSEQ multiplex PCR; TCRdb stores just in-frame clones and leaves some out. The table lists tens of thousands of clones, around 87% of them singletons. This sample stems from a study of pediatric ulcerative colitis. Study-wide points: Repertoires came from total lymphocyte DNA, so rare subsets like regulatory T cells may be missed. Ulcerative colitis patients shared more blood-rectal clones than controls.

With 4 bases clipped from V and 5 bases from J, the junction kept 11 bases outside the gene matches. CDR3 size: 16 residues. Germline loops: CDR1 SGHDT, CDR2 YYEEEE. Sequenced sample: blood. This receptor was taken from a boy aged 5 to 17 who was a control in a study of pediatric ulcerative colitis. This chain links TRBV5-6 with TRBJ2-1, with 8 bases matching TRBD2. In DNA, the CDR3 is TGTGCCAGCAGCGCCCAACTAGCGGCCTATGACAATGAGCAGTTCTTC. Translation: CASSAQLAAYDNEQFF.